The TCR beta chain under discussion was sequenced for a study of blood T cells in healthy people across ages. General study results and limits: When set beside aged donors, long-lived donors presented more naive CD4+ cells and higher diversity.

The CDR3 is made up of 16 amino acids. Trimming left V 1 base short and J 0 bases short, with 10 bases between. CDR1 is SNHLY, CDR2 FYNNEI, per germline. About this clonotype: What it binds is unknown.

Using a J-beta primer mix together with a sample-barcoded 5' primer, a second PCR was run for about 6 to 11 cycles. One entry per CDR3 protein, called by TCRdb with MiXCR from the 5' RACE reads. The profile shows over 1,200,000 distinct CDR3 sequences, almost 60% of them singletons. The rearrangement links TRBV2 to TRBJ2-1; D tentatively reads TRBD1 or TRBD2 (5 bases each). The specimen sequenced was blood. This receptor was taken from a man aged 18 to 29 in good health. This chain's CDR3 is CASSEGRGSSYNEQFF. The CDR3 bases are TGTGCCAGCAGTGAAGGTCGGGGCAGCTCCTACAATGAGCAGTTCTTC.